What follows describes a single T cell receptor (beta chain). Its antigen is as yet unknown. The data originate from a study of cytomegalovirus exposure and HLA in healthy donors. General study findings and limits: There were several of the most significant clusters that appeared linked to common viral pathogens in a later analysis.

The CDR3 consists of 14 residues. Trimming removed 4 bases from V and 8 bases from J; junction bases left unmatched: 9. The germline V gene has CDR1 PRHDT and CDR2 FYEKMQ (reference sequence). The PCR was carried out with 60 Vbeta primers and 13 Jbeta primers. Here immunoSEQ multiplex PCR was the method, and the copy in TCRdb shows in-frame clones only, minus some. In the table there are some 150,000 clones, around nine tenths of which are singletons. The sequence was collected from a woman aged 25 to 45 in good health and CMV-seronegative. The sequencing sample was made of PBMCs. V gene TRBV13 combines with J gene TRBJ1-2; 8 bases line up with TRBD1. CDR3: CASSSADRVEGYTF. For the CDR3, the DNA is TGTGCCAGCAGCTCAGCGGACAGGGTAGAGGGCTACACCTTC.